This TCR beta chain comes out of a study of T cells in localized non-small cell lung cancer (dated by TCRdb to the early 2020s). Study-level background: The study examined T cell repertoires in 200 to 300 patients with early-stage NSCLC and compared tumors with uninvolved tumor-adjacent lungs. The cohort comprised roughly 240 treatment-naïve NSCLC patients with resected, localized lung tumors. The mean age of the NSCLC patients was roughly 63 years, with 130 or so men and around 99 women.

The CDR3 spans 12 residues, from the cysteine through the phenylalanine. This entry keeps only the CDR3 DNA: 36 bases, framed from base 1. V loses 7 bases of germline sequence and J loses 3 bases, and the interval between the two ends is 9 bases. The germline V gene supplies CDR1 MNHGY and CDR2 SAAAGT. Notes on this clone: Which antigen it targets is not known. No qualities accompany the bases; no much larger clone lies one base away.

The immunoSEQ Assay was used to sequence TCR beta CDR3 regions from DNA. On the study's bioinformatics: To compute T cell density, TCR beta template counts were normalized to usable DNA, which was estimated by amplifying housekeeping genes. The preseqR package was used to estimate richness by extrapolating to 400,000 templates for PBMC samples and to 120,000 templates for tissue samples. Clonality was defined as one minus Pielou's evenness. To identify tissue-enriched TCRs, differential abundance testing was run on productive amino-acid clonotypes with a minimum total count of 5 and an alpha of 0.1. The Jaccard Index and the Morisita Overlap Index were used to measure repertoire overlap between compartments. GLIPH grouped TCR beta CDR3s together with public tetramer-defined viral CDR3s, and a viral motif had to include at least three viral sequences and also show V-gene enrichment. TCRdb retrieved this table from immuneACCESS and kept in-frame rearrangements only. Not all clones are present; in checked studies, unresolved V genes account for under half, and no reason is known for the remainder. D and trimming were read from the DNA, whereas the V and J calls and clone size are those reported in that table. The sample table records under 7,500 clones; around half of these occur just once. The ten largest account for 3.5% to 4.5% of the sample.

Broader findings and caveats from the paper: Longer overall survival was associated with higher T cell density in blood, whereas shorter survival was associated with higher clonality in adjacent lung. Uninvolved tumor-adjacent lung showed the highest T cell clonality, higher than tumor, which suggests more focused antigenic responses in the uninvolved tumor-adjacent lung. A median of roughly 60 of the top 100 tumor clones were detected in paired uninvolved adjacent lung, and 28 of these tumor clones were also found among the top 100 clones of the paired uninvolved adjacent lung. Because the study design was exploratory, TCR variables were selected using unadjusted p-values without false-discovery rate correction. Because multi-region sequencing of the tumors was not done, intratumor heterogeneity could not be ruled out.

This receptor was taken from a man between 40 and 75 years old with stage I lung adenocarcinoma. The specimen was lymph node tissue, collected before any cancer treatment. The receptor chain draws on TRBV6-8 and TRBJ1-1; 5 matching bases give a weak D call of TRBD1. The CDR3 protein is CASTGGDTEAFF. The nucleotides are TGTGCCAGCACCGGAGGGGACACTGAAGCTTTCTTT.